This record looks at one T cell receptor (beta chain) sequence and its context. No cognate antigen has been identified for it. The input lacks base qualities; no much larger clone sits a single base away. The data were taken from a study of blood T cell repertoires in COVID-19 (dated by TCRdb to 2020 to 2022). With regard to the full study: Samples from collaborators originated in the United States, Italy and Spain and spanned both the acute and convalescent phases of COVID-19. The material from the prospective study consisted of cDNA or gDNA derived from T cells, B-cell-depleted T cells, or PBMCs. Subjects who had been exposed to COVID-19, were actively infected with it, or had recovered from it provided the deeply sampled blood TCRbeta repertoires that made up the dataset. Where HLA class I and class II types were available, the types were taken from metadata supplied by the sample provider, not from assay-based typing. Samples came from the ongoing ImmuneRACE study (first 160 participants) plus 1,254 subjects from 6 global collaborators. A freely available public database, intended as a resource for researchers studying the immune response to SARS-CoV-2, is where the repertoires were released. A de-identified subject ID, COVID-19 status, age in years and sex were almost always included in the sample metadata. Broader findings and caveats from the paper: How much clinical and demographic metadata was included differed by source and by participant, and the metadata was provided uncurated.

Looking up the germline V gene yields CDR1 SGHAT and CDR2 FQNNGV. The CDR3, from cysteine to phenylalanine, totals 12 residues. The DNA shown is the 36-base CDR3, in frame from base 1. V drops 3 bases and J drops 6 bases, leaving 9 bases in between. The immunoSEQ Assay, a bias-controlled multiplex PCR, was used to amplify TCRbeta CDR3 regions from genomic DNA. The original pipeline was this. The number of nucleated cells in each sample was estimated from the amplification of reference gene primers within the assay. To quantify the absolute abundance of each unique TCRbeta CDR3 rearrangement, sequence reads were collapsed and filtered. Productive Simpson clonality was computed per sample as the square root of Simpson's diversity index over productive rearrangements. In its TCRdb copy, this immuneACCESS table keeps in-frame sequences only and misses some clones. Where compared with another copy, unresolved V genes explain less than half of these, and the others have no known cause. The DNA was the basis for D and trimming; V, J and clone size are from that table. This sample is represented by 140,000 or so clones; about 80% of them were singletons. The ten largest account for 3.5% of the sample.

A second Seattle source provided samples from volunteer blood donors who had recovered from COVID-19. Whole blood was collected in K2EDTA tubes by collaborating institutions according to the institutions' own protocols. For TCRbeta analysis, collaborators shipped samples as frozen whole blood, isolated PBMCs, or DNA extracted from either of those sample types. The material sequenced was peripheral blood. The sequence links TRBV11-2 to TRBJ2-7; the D gene is possibly TRBD2, with 6 bases matching. This receptor was identified in a man between 70 and 80 years old who had recovered from COVID-19. CDR3 protein: CASSFYGGEQYF. The DNA is as follows: TGTGCCAGCAGCTTCTACGGGGGCGAGCAGTACTTC.